This T cell receptor (beta chain) came from a study of T cells expressing NK-cell markers (TCRdb year 2020). In terms of the full investigation: Eight or nine donors provided sorted CD3+CD56+NKG2C+, CD3+CD56+NKG2C- and CD3+CD56-NKG2C+ T-cell subsets, whose TCR beta-chain repertoires were profiled. Among the eight sequenced donors, only one was HCMV-seronegative, while the other seven were HCMV-seropositive. Libraries were sequenced as 2 x 150 bp reads on Illumina HiSeq 2000/2500, MiSeq or NextSeq. The eight sequenced donors were randomly selected healthy volunteers, three men and five women. What the work shows at the level of the full study, not this receptor alone: Whether the expanded NKG2C-expressing T cell clones were specific for HCMV antigens was left unclear. Those dominant clonotypes were again the most abundant among CD3+CD56-NKG2C+ cells in a few donors, at roughly 25-65%. For more than 5 donors, the dominant CD3+CD56+NKG2C+ clonotypes were among the top 10 CD8+ clonotypes and accounted for about 1.0-8% of CD8+ T cells.

Sequencing instrument: Illumina HiSeq 2000. The TCR beta cDNA libraries were made using 5'RACE template switching, a step that added both a universal primer site and unique molecular identifiers. cDNA synthesis was primed from the TCR beta constant segment and was followed by two successive PCR amplification steps. As for the original processing: Reads were demultiplexed and grouped by UMI with MIGEC, and clonotypes were assembled and quantified with MiTCR. Only TCR cDNA sequences supported by at least two reads were kept to exclude erroneous sequences. The tcR package was used for downstream repertoire analysis, with clonotypes matched between fractions based on CDR3 nucleotide sequence plus V segment. Antigen specificity was annotated against VDJdb with VDJmatch, allowing one amino acid substitution in CDR3. Each CDR3 protein sequence appears as one entry after TCRdb reprocessed the reads, and no DNA is included. These V and J calls derive from TCRdb rather than the authors' analysis. The sample has 350,000 to 450,000 distinct CDR3 sequences on record. Over 4% of the sample is in the top ten clones.

From the germline V gene (reference sequence), CDR1 is SEHNR and CDR2 is FQNEAQ. The CDR3 starts with the cysteine, ends with the phenylalanine, and has 16 residues. A DNA sequence was not provided. With regard to this clonotype: The target of this receptor is not known.

HCMV serostatus was determined by detecting HCMV-specific IgG in serum with a commercial ELISA kit. Ficoll density gradient centrifugation was used to isolate peripheral blood mononuclear cells from blood. The sample taken for sequencing was blood T cells: a sorted CD56 or NKG2C T cell subset, CD4+ or CD8+ T cells, or bulk PBMC T cells (not recorded which). The receptor was isolated from a man aged 18-75 years in good health. The chain joins TRBV7-9 to TRBJ2-7; TCRdb designates TRBD1, a call that cannot be tested without DNA. For the CDR3, the sequence is CASSPLGGGTSYEQYF.